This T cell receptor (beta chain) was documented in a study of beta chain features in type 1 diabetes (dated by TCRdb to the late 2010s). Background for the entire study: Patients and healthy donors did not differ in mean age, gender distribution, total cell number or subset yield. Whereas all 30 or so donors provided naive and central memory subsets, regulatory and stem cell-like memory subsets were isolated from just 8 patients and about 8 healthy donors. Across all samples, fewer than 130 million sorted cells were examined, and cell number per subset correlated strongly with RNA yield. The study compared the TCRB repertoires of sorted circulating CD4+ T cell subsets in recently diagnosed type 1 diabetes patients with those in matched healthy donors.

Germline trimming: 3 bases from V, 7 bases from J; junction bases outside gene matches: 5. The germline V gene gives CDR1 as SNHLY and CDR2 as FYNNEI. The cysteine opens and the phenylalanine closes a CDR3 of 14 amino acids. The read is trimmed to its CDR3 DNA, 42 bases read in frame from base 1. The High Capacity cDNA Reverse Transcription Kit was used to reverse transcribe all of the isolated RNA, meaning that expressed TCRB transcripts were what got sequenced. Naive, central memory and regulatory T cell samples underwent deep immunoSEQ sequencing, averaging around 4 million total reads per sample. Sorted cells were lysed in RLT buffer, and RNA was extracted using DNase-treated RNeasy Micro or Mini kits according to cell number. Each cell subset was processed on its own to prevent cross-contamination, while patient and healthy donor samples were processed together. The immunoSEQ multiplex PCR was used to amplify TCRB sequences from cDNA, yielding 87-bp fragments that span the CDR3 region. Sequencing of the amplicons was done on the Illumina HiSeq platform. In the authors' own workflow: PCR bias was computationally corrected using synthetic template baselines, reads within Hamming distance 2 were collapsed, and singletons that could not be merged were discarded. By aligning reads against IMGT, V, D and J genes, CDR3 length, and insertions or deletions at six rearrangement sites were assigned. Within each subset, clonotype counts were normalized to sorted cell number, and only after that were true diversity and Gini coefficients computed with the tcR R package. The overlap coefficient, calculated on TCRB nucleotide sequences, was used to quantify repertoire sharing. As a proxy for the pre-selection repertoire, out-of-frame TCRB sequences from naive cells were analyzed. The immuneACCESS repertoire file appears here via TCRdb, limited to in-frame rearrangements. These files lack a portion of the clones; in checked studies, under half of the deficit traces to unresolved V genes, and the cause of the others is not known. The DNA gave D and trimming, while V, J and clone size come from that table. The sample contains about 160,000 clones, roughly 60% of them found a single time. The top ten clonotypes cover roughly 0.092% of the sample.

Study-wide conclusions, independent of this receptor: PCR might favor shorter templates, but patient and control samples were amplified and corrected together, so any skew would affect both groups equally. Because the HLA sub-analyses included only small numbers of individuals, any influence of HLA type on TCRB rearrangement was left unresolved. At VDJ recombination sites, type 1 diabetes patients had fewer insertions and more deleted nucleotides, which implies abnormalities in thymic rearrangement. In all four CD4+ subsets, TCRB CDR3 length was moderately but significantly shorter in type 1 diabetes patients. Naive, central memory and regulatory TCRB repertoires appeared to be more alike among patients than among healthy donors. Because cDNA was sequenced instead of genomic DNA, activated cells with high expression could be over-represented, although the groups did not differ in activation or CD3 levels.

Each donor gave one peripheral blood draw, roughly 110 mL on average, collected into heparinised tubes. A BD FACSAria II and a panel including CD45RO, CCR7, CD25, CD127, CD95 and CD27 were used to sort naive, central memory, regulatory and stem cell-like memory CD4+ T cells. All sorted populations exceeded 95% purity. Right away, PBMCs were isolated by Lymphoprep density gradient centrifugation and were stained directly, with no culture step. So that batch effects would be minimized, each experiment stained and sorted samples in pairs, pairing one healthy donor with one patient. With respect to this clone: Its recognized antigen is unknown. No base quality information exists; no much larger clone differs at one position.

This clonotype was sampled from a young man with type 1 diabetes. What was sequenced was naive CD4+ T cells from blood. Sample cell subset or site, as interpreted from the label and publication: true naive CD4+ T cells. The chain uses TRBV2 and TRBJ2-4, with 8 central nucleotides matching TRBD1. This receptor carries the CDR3 CASSDGQGANIQYF. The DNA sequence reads TGTGCCAGCAGTGATGGTCAGGGGGCGAACATTCAGTACTTC.